This is a list of T cell receptor beta chains from one sample in a study of regulatory T cells in long-lasting Graves disease. From the multiplex PCR reads, TCRdb called clonotypes with MiXCR, one entry per CDR3 protein. The sample includes around 430,000 distinct CDR3 sequences, roughly 22% of them seen just once. The sample here was peripheral blood mononuclear cells (PBMCs), taken when the disease was refractory, from a patient treated with antithyroid drugs. Every receptor here comes from a female donor with Graves disease. Both conserved end residues are part of each CDR3. D genes are given only for firm matches. Some rows have no size entry. The others give once, few or many, or a class for an expanded clone.

d_call: .
v_call: TRBV11-3
j_call: TRBJ1-1
clone_size: many
cdr3_aa: CASSPRAGGDTEAFF
cdr3_nt: TGTGCCAGCAGCCCGAGGGCGGGGGGTGACACTGAAGCTTTCTTT

d_call: .
v_call: TRBV12-3/TRBV12-4
j_call: TRBJ1-1
clone_size: many
cdr3_aa: CASSLGSAALNTEAFF
cdr3_nt: TGTGCCAGCAGTTTAGGATCCGCAGCCTTGAACACTGAAGCTTTCTTT

d_call: TRBD1
v_call: TRBV10-3
j_call: TRBJ1-5
clone_size: many
cdr3_aa: CAISEAGGQPQHF
cdr3_nt: TGTGCCATCAGTGAGGCAGGGGGGCAGCCCCAGCATTTT

d_call: TRBD1
v_call: TRBV2
j_call: TRBJ2-2
clone_size: many
cdr3_aa: CASSHDRGQTGELFF
cdr3_nt: TGTGCCAGCAGCCATGACAGGGGGCAAACCGGGGAGCTGTTTTTT

d_call: TRBD1
v_call: TRBV6-1
j_call: TRBJ1-3
clone_size: few
cdr3_aa: CASSLDPTGLWNTIYF
cdr3_nt: TGTGCCAGCAGCCTAGACCCGACAGGGCTATGGAACACCATATATTTT

d_call: TRBD2
v_call: TRBV15
j_call: TRBJ2-5
clone_size: many
cdr3_aa: CATSRVSGEWETQYF
cdr3_nt: TGTGCCACCAGCAGAGTGAGCGGGGAGTGGGAGACCCAGTACTTC

d_call: .
v_call: TRBV29-1
j_call: TRBJ2-5
clone_size: many
cdr3_aa: CSVETAMRETQYF
cdr3_nt: TGCAGCGTTGAAACTGCCATGCGGGAGACCCAGTACTTC

d_call: .
v_call: TRBV28
j_call: TRBJ2-5
clone_size: .
cdr3_aa: CASSHRSSSPSSETQYF
cdr3_nt: TGTGCCAGCTCACATCGGTCCAGCAGCCCCAGTTCAGAGACCCAGTACTTC

d_call: .
v_call: TRBV19
j_call: TRBJ1-2
clone_size: few
cdr3_aa: CASSVLWGENGYTF
cdr3_nt: TGTGCCAGTAGTGTACTGTGGGGGGAGAATGGCTACACCTTC

d_call: TRBD1
v_call: TRBV10-3
j_call: TRBJ2-5
clone_size: .
cdr3_aa: CAISEGWDSETQYF
cdr3_nt: TGTGCCATCAGTGAGGGATGGGACAGCGAGACCCAGTACTTC

d_call: .
v_call: TRBV29-1
j_call: TRBJ1-1
clone_size: many
cdr3_aa: CSVERTENTEAFF
cdr3_nt: TGCAGCGTTGAGAGGACAGAGAACACTGAAGCTTTCTTT

d_call: TRBD2
v_call: TRBV2
j_call: TRBJ2-4
clone_size: few
cdr3_aa: CASSVDRGENIQYF
cdr3_nt: TGTGCCAGCAGTGTAGATCGGGGGGAAAACATTCAGTACTTC

d_call: .
v_call: TRBV10-3
j_call: TRBJ2-2
clone_size: .
cdr3_aa: CAISEWQNTGELFF
cdr3_nt: TGTGCCATCAGTGAATGGCAGAACACCGGGGAGCTGTTTTTT

d_call: .
v_call: TRBV28
j_call: TRBJ2-1
clone_size: .
cdr3_aa: CASSRSSSYNEQFF
cdr3_nt: TGTGCCAGCAGCCGGTCGAGCTCCTACAATGAGCAGTTCTTC

d_call: .
v_call: TRBV5-1
j_call: TRBJ2-5
clone_size: .
cdr3_aa: CASSLEGTNQETQYF
cdr3_nt: TGCGCCAGCAGCTTGGAGGGGACAAACCAAGAGACCCAGTACTTC

d_call: TRBD1
v_call: TRBV20-1
j_call: TRBJ2-7
clone_size: many
cdr3_aa: CSARVRDSSYEQYF
cdr3_nt: TGCAGTGCTAGAGTAAGGGACAGCTCCTACGAGCAGTACTTC